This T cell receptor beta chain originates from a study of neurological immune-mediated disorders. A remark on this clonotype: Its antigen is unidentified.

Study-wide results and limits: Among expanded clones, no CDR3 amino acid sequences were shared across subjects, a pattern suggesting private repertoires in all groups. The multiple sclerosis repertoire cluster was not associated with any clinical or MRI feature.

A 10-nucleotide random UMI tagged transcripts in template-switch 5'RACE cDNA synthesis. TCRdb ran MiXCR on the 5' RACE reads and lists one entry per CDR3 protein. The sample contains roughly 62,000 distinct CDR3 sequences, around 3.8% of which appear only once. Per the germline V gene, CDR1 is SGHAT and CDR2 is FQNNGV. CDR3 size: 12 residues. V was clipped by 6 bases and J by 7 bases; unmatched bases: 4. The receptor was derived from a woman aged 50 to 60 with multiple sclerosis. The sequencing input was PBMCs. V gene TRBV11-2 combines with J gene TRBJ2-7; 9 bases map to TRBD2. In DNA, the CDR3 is TGTGCCAGCAGTCGTGGACTAGCGGAGCAGTACTTC. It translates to CASSRGLAEQYF.